This TCR beta chain was sequenced for a study of radiation and T cells in renal cell carcinoma. Trimming removed 0 bases from V and 0 bases from J; junction bases left unmatched: 8. This CDR3 contains 17 residues. Germline CDR1 SGHRS, CDR2 YFSETQ. The time point here: blood 4 weeks post-SBRT, at nephrectomy. Treatment specified: 15 Gy SBRT to primary tumor, nephrectomy 4 weeks later. Nephrectomy followed 15 Gy stereotactic body radiation by 4 weeks. After SBRT, blood was collected at 2 and 4 weeks, plus baseline. The patient's renal cell carcinoma had clear cell pathology. Method: immunoSEQ multiplex PCR; TCRdb's copy keeps in-frame clones and lacks some. This table has 120,000 to 150,000 clones, about 88% appearing once.

The sample in question was blood, obtained from a patient whose treatment included radiotherapy and nephrectomy. The chain combines TRBV5-1 with TRBJ2-5; 7 bases are shared with TRBD2. The TCR comes from a woman between 45 and 65 years old with renal cell carcinoma. CDR3 nucleotides: TGCGCCAGCAGCTTGGGCCTAGCGGAGATATACCAAGAGACCCAGTACTTC. It codes for CASSLGLAEIYQETQYF.